Following are 21 T cell receptor beta chains from one sample sequenced in a study of blood T cell repertoires in COVID-19 (dated by TCRdb to 2018 to 2021). The library was built by means of the immunoSEQ multiplex PCR assay. Here the immuneACCESS table is served through TCRdb, limited to in-frame sequences with V and J called. Missing clones are a known gap in these copies; in checked studies unresolved V genes cover under half, and the rest lacks a known reason. This sample holds fewer than 300,000 clones; 70% to 90% were observed only once. Less than 6.5% of the sample comes from the top ten. Sequenced input: peripheral blood. The receptor source for this set is a man in his fifties with active or convalescent COVID-19.

The chain carries TRBV5-1 and TRBJ1-1; D unclear. The germline V gene has CDR1 SGHRS and CDR2 YFSETQ. The CDR3 extends over 13 amino acids. Trimming pared 4 bases from V and 7 bases from J, leaving 14 bases between. CDR3 region: CASSPRGQVEAFF. In DNA form, the CDR3 reads TGCGCCAGCAGCCCTAGAGGGCAGGTTGAAGCTTTCTTT.

The rearrangement joins TRBV6-2 or TRBV6-3 to TRBJ1-1; D unclear. The germline V gene encodes CDR1 MNHEY and CDR2 SVGEGT. V lost 2 bases and J lost 1, with 8 bases in between. This CDR3 comprises 14 residues. This chain's CDR3 is CASSYLGPNTEAFF. DNA for the CDR3: TGTGCCAGCAGTTACCTTGGGCCGAACACTGAAGCTTTCTTT.

This rearrangement joins TRBV6-5 to TRBJ1-1, with 7 bases that match TRBD1. With V trimmed by 6 bases and J by 4 bases, 8 bases remained unmatched. This CDR3 contains 14 residues. Germline-derived CDR1 and CDR2 are MNHEY and SVGAGI. CDR3 DNA sequence: TGTGCCAGCAGATTATCAGGGGGAGGCACTGAAGCTTTCTTT. Its protein product is CASRLSGGGTEAFF.

The V call is TRBV5-1, the J call TRBJ2-1, with 7 bases lining up with TRBD2. Per germline, CDR1 SGHRS and CDR2 YFSETQ. Trimming took 3 bases from V and 4 from J; bases not matched to a gene: 7. The CDR3 covers 15 residues. The CDR3 spells CASSSAGGSYNEQFF. The CDR3 DNA reads TGCGCCAGCAGCTCGGCCGGGGGGAGTTACAATGAGCAGTTCTTC.

The gene calls are TRBV30 and TRBJ2-1; no reliable D call. The CDR3 runs to 12 residues. Trimming took 2 bases from V and 8 from J, leaving 10 bases between them. Germline V gene lookup returns CDR1 GTSNPN and CDR2 SVGIG (reference sequence). CDR3 sequence reads: CAWSTNTDEQFF. DNA of the CDR3: TGTGCCTGGAGTACTAACACGGATGAGCAGTTCTTC.

The rearrangement joins TRBV27 to TRBJ2-2; D is unclear. The CDR3 has 12 amino acids. Germline V gene data show CDR1 as MNHEY and CDR2 as SMNVEV (reference sequence). V lost 6 bases and J lost 7, with 9 bases in between. Here the CDR3 reads CASSPPRGELFF. The CDR3 region has the DNA TGTGCCAGCAGCCCCCCCCGCGGGGAGCTGTTTTTT.

This clone was counted many times. CDR3 nucleotides: TGTGCCAGCAGTATCGGACAGCCTAATTCACCCCTCCACTTT. This sequence encodes CASSIGQPNSPLHF. V and J are TRBV28 and TRBJ1-6; TRBD1 is a possible D gene (6 bases). The CDR3 sequence is 14 residues long. V lost 5 bases and J lost 6, with 11 bases in between. Looked up from germline, CDR1 is MDHEN and CDR2 is SYDVKM.

With regard to this clone: Other DNA sequences in the sample encode the same CDR3. The V gene is TRBV27, the J gene TRBJ2-3; D gene ambiguous. Germline CDR1 is MNHEY and CDR2 is SMNVEV (reference sequence). The CDR3 extends over 12 amino acids. The V end was cut by 6 bases, the J end by 0 bases, with 4 bases between. The CDR3 is CASSPSTDTQYF. The DNA of the CDR3 is TGTGCCAGCAGCCCAAGCACAGATACGCAGTATTTT.

V is TRBV4-2 and J is TRBJ2-1; D not certain. This CDR3 comprises 12 residues. The germline V gene has CDR1 LGHNA and CDR2 YNFKEQ. Deletions cut 2 bases from V and 7 bases from J, with 6 bases between. The CDR3 loop reads CASSQHLNEQFF. CDR3 DNA sequence: TGTGCCAGCAGCCAACATCTAAATGAGCAGTTCTTC.

The chain combines TRBV28 with TRBJ1-5, with D possibly matching TRBD1 (6 bases). Germline CDR1 reads MDHEN; CDR2 reads SYDVKM. With 2 bases removed from V and 5 bases from J, the gap between germline ends came to 10 bases. The CDR3 runs to 14 residues. This CDR3 is CASSLRQAHQPQHF. CDR3 nucleotides: TGTGCCAGCAGTTTACGACAGGCCCATCAGCCCCAGCATTTT.

The chain is built from TRBV5-1 and TRBJ1-1, with D unresolved. The CDR3 consists of 13 residues. Germline CDR1 SGHRS, CDR2 YFSETQ. V gave up 0 bases and J gave up 7 bases, with 10 bases separating them. The DNA for the CDR3 is TGCGCCAGCAGCTTGGCTACGGGGTATGAAGCTTTCTTT. Amino acid sequence: CASSLATGYEAFF.

At least ten counts were recorded for this clone. The V and J genes are TRBV15 and TRBJ1-3; D not certain. The CDR3 has 14 residues. Per the germline V gene, CDR1 is LNHNV and CDR2 is YYDKDF (reference sequence). V was pared by 8 bases and J by 4 bases, with 15 bases between. The CDR3 bases are TGTGCCACCGCAGCTGAGACACTCGGAAACACCATATATTTT. It codes for CATAAETLGNTIYF.

This clone was seen a single time. V is TRBV27 and J is TRBJ1-6; 10 nucleotides line up with TRBD1. V dropped 3 bases and J dropped 10; count of bases not matched to a gene: 6. The V gene's germline CDR1 is MNHEY and CDR2 SMNVEV (reference sequence). The CDR3 runs to 15 residues. CDR3: CASSFGTGVRSPLHF. The CDR3 DNA sequence: TGTGCCAGCAGTTTCGGGACAGGGGTTCGATCACCCCTCCACTTT.

The gene calls are TRBV6-5 and TRBJ1-2; 10 bases map to TRBD1. Germline lookup yields CDR1 MNHEY and CDR2 SVGAGI. V shed 6 bases and J 8 bases; nucleotides not matched to a gene: 9. CDR3 length: 14 amino acids. The CDR3 here is CASSWDRGGEGYTF. CDR3 nucleotides: TGTGCCAGCAGCTGGGACAGGGGAGGAGAGGGCTACACCTTC.

This chain links TRBV27 with TRBJ2-6; D remains unclear. V was shortened by 9 bases and J by 1 base, with 4 bases between the two germline ends. The CDR3 extends over 12 amino acids. Germline V gives CDR1 MNHEY, CDR2 SMNVEV (reference sequence). The DNA of the CDR3 is TGTGCCAGTTCATCTGGGGCCAACGTCCTGACTTTC. It translates to CASSSGANVLTF.

The chain links TRBV13 to TRBJ2-2, with D possibly TRBD1 on 6 matching bases. CDR1 and CDR2 from the germline V gene are PRHDT and FYEKMQ (reference sequence). There are 18 residues in the CDR3. Trimming cost V 0 bases and J 3 bases, with 17 bases left between them. The CDR3 nucleotides are TGTGCCAGCAGCTTAGGGCACAGGGCGTCAGGTTACACCGGGGAGCTGTTTTTT. Amino acids: CASSLGHRASGYTGELFF.

The chain couples TRBV6-2 or TRBV6-3 to TRBJ2-1; the match to TRBD2 covers 7 bases. The V gene's germline CDR1 is MNHEY and CDR2 SVGEGT. With 2 bases clipped from V and 9 bases from J, the junction kept 13 bases outside the gene matches. The CDR3 covers 16 residues. The CDR3 here is CASSYGPLREGPEQFF. Written as DNA, the CDR3 is TGTGCCAGCAGTTACGGGCCTTTGAGGGAGGGGCCTGAGCAGTTCTTC.

The chain recombines TRBV6-1 with TRBJ2-4; 10 bases match TRBD2. Germline-derived CDR1 and CDR2 are MNHNS and SASEGT. The CDR3 consists of 18 residues. The ends lost 0 bases at V and 4 bases at J; junction bases unmatched: 9. In DNA form, the CDR3 reads TGTGCCAGCAGTGAAGCGGGGGCCCCAGCGGGGGGGAAAAACATTCAGTACTTC. It encodes CASSEAGAPAGGKNIQYF.

The chain employs TRBV7-3 and TRBJ1-1, with 9 bases lining up with TRBD1. V lost 4 bases to trimming and J lost 0 bases; unmatched junction nucleotides: 6. In germline, CDR1 is SGHTA, CDR2 FQGTGA. The CDR3 is 16 residues long. This CDR3 reads CASSSGTGFMNTEAFF. The DNA for the CDR3 is TGTGCCAGCAGCTCCGGGACAGGGTTTATGAACACTGAAGCTTTCTTT.

This chain links TRBV18 with TRBJ2-7, with 9 bases that match TRBD1. V lost 2 bases and J lost 1; bases outside the gene matches: 9. CDR3 length: 17 amino acids. Germline V lookup: CDR1 KGHSH, CDR2 LQKENI. The CDR3: CASSPRQTGTGSYEQYF. CDR3 nucleotide sequence: TGTGCCAGCTCACCAAGGCAGACGGGGACAGGGTCCTACGAGCAGTACTTC.

The chain recombines TRBV5-1 with TRBJ2-5, with 12 bases aligning to TRBD2. The CDR3 is made up of 16 amino acids. Looked up from germline, CDR1 is SGHRS and CDR2 is YFSETQ. V lost 3 bases to trimming and J lost 0 bases; unmatched junction nucleotides: 3. The CDR3 DNA reads as TGCGCCAGCAGCTCCGGGACTAGCGGGTACCAAGAGACCCAGTACTTC. It codes for CASSSGTSGYQETQYF.